The next 22 T cell receptor beta chains were all read from a single sample in a study of control samples from healthy donors and cancer patients. Produced via immunoSEQ multiplex PCR; TCRdb's table is partial and in-frame only. The repertoire includes 170,000 or so clones, roughly 90% of them detected once, and roughly 1.5% sits in the top ten. Sequenced: blood. The receptors here all came from a woman between 50 and 59 years old in good health.

V and J are TRBV10-3 and TRBJ2-1; 9 bases align to TRBD2. The CDR3 runs to 13 residues. The V gene end was trimmed by 9 bases and the J gene end by 8 bases; junction bases not matched to a gene: 8. Germline V lookup: CDR1 ENHRY, CDR2 SYGVKD. The CDR3 sequence: CAMTSGPGDEQFF. The CDR3 region has the DNA TGTGCCATGACTAGCGGCCCTGGGGATGAGCAGTTCTTC.

The V call is TRBV9, the J call TRBJ2-1; no clear D. V was pared by 0 bases and J by 6 bases, with 13 bases between. This CDR3 comprises 15 residues. Germline V gene lookup returns CDR1 SGDLS and CDR2 YYNGEE. CDR3 DNA sequence: TGTGCCAGCAGCGTAGGGGTGACTGATGTCAATGAGCAGTTCTTC. Amino acid sequence: CASSVGVTDVNEQFF.

This chain joins TRBV9 and TRBJ2-7, with 9 bases identical to TRBD2. This CDR3 spans 15 amino acids. V was pared by 0 bases and J by 2 bases, with 3 bases of the junction left unmatched. Per the germline V gene, CDR1 is SGDLS and CDR2 is YYNGEE. The CDR3: CASSVEASGAYEQYF. CDR3 sequence (DNA): TGTGCCAGCAGCGTAGAGGCTAGCGGGGCCTACGAGCAGTACTTC.

The genes are TRBV9 and TRBJ1-6, with 8 bases that match TRBD1. The CDR3 runs to 14 residues. Germline loops: CDR1 SGDLS, CDR2 YYNGEE. Unmatched junction bases numbered 5, after V lost 2 bases and J lost 10 bases. CDR3 residues: CASSVQGADSPLHF. DNA for the CDR3: TGTGCCAGCAGCGTGCAGGGGGCTGACTCACCCCTCCACTTT.

This clone has only one observation. The rearrangement links TRBV6-4 to TRBJ1-5; maybe TRBD1 (6 bases). V was clipped by 11 bases and J by 7 bases, with 18 bases between them. Germline lookup yields CDR1 MRHNA and CDR2 SNTAGT. This CDR3 is 13 amino acids long. CDR3 DNA sequence: TGTGCCGGCTACAGGGAATCACGGCAGCCCCAGCATTTT. It codes for CAGYRESRQPQHF.

The rearrangement links TRBV7-9 to TRBJ1-1, with a tentative D call TRBD1 (6 bases). CDR1 is SEHNR and CDR2 is FQNEAQ in the germline V gene (reference sequence). This CDR3 contains 17 residues. Trimming left V 5 bases short and J 0 bases short, with 19 bases between. CDR3 amino acids: CASSPSWTAGMNTEAFF. DNA for the CDR3: TGTGCCAGCAGCCCCAGTTGGACAGCCGGAATGAACACTGAAGCTTTCTTT.

The sample holds one count of this clone. CDR3 nucleotide sequence: TGTGCCAGCAGCTTGGGGACTAGCAGATACAATGAGCAGTTCTTC. This codes for CASSLGTSRYNEQFF. The genes are TRBV5-4 and TRBJ2-1; TRBD2 matches at 8 bases. Germline CDR1 is SGHNT and CDR2 is YYREEE (reference sequence). V lost 0 bases, J lost 4 bases, and 3 bases stayed unmatched. There are 15 residues in the CDR3.

V usage is TRBV4-1 and J usage is TRBJ1-3; D is ambiguous. Trimming removed 0 bases at V and 8 bases at J, with 17 bases between. The CDR3 loop spans 16 amino acids. Germline CDR1 reads MGHRA; CDR2 reads YSYEKL. The CDR3 is CASSQESSLSWDTIYF. The CDR3 DNA reads as TGCGCCAGCAGCCAAGAATCAAGTCTAAGCTGGGACACCATATATTTT.

The V call is TRBV7-2, the J call TRBJ2-1; possibly TRBD2 for D (6 bases). V was trimmed by 1 base and J by 2 bases, leaving 18 bases between them. The CDR3 totals 18 residues. Germline loops: CDR1 SGHTA, CDR2 FQGNSA. The CDR3 spells CASSLVHAGSHTYNEQFF. The CDR3 coding sequence is TGTGCCAGCAGCTTAGTCCACGCGGGGTCCCATACCTACAATGAGCAGTTCTTC.

The genes are TRBV7-9 and TRBJ2-1; 13 nucleotides line up with TRBD2. Germline V gene data show CDR1 as SEHNR and CDR2 as FQNEAQ (reference sequence). V lost 4 bases to trimming and J lost 8 bases; unmatched junction nucleotides: 8. The CDR3 is 16 residues long. CDR3 nucleotide sequence: TGTGCCAGCAGCTGGCTGGGGGGGACTAGCGGGGATGAGCAGTTCTTC. Its translation is CASSWLGGTSGDEQFF.

This clone has a single count. V and J are TRBV21-1 and TRBJ2-5; the table calls TRBD2, which could not be checked here. TRBV21-1 is tagged as a pseudogene. This CDR3 is built from 16 residues. The CDR3 is CASSKARTSKQETQYF. In DNA form, the CDR3 reads TGTGCCAGCAGCAAAGCGAGGACTAGCAAACAAGAGACCCAGTACTTC.

This clone was seen just once. The chain employs TRBV7-6 and TRBJ1-3; weak D call: TRBD1 (6 bases). The CDR3 runs 16 residues. Germline V gene sequence: CDR1 SGHVS, CDR2 FNYEAQ. The V end was cut by 5 bases, the J end by 0 bases, with 14 bases between. CDR3 amino acids: CASSTHTGNSGNTIYF. CDR3 DNA: TGTGCCAGCAGCACCCACACAGGGAACTCTGGAAACACCATATATTTT.

The rearrangement joins TRBV28 to TRBJ2-2; D gene uncertain. Germline CDR1 reads MDHEN; CDR2 reads SYDVKM. V was clipped by 5 bases and J by 4 bases, with 5 bases between them. This CDR3 spans 12 amino acids. The CDR3 protein is CASSVITGELFF. The CDR3 DNA reads TGTGCCAGCAGTGTGATCACCGGGGAGCTGTTTTTT.

The genes are TRBV9 and TRBJ2-7; D uncertain. This CDR3 contains 14 residues. Per the germline V gene, CDR1 is SGDLS and CDR2 is YYNGEE. The V gene lost 4 bases and the J gene lost 2 bases, with 13 bases spanning the gap. The CDR3 nucleotides are TGTGCCAGCAGCCCCTCGGGTGGGGCCTACGAGCAGTACTTC. As protein: CASSPSGGAYEQYF.

The genes are TRBV19 and TRBJ1-4; D unresolved. The CDR3 has 16 amino acids. Trimming cost V 0 bases and J 10 bases, with 18 bases left between them. Germline CDR1 and CDR2: LNHDA and SQIVND (reference sequence). The CDR3: CASSIDNLGVMRKLFF. The CDR3 DNA sequence: TGTGCCAGTAGTATAGACAACCTCGGCGTAATGAGAAAACTGTTTTTT.

V and J are TRBV7-6 and TRBJ2-7; no definite D call. The CDR3 contains 14 residues. Germline V gene lookup returns CDR1 SGHVS and CDR2 FNYEAQ. V gave up 1 base and J gave up 3 bases, with 10 bases separating them. The CDR3 is CASSLDSYSYEQYF. The CDR3 bases are TGTGCCAGCAGCTTAGATAGTTACAGCTACGAGCAGTACTTC.

The chain couples TRBV27 to TRBJ1-2, with a possible D match to TRBD1 (6 bases). The CDR3 is made up of 16 amino acids. Germline-derived CDR1 and CDR2 are MNHEY and SMNVEV (reference sequence). V lost 5 bases to trimming and J lost 8 bases, with 24 bases between them. The CDR3 nucleotides read TGTGCCAGCAGTCAATTTCGGATCCGGGACAACGAAGGCTACACCTTC. This translates into CASSQFRIRDNEGYTF.

The V gene is TRBV15, the J gene TRBJ1-2, with D perhaps TRBD1 (6 bases). With 0 bases removed from V and 7 bases from J, the gap between germline ends came to 15 bases. Germline loops: CDR1 LNHNV, CDR2 YYDKDF (reference sequence). The CDR3 has 15 residues. In nucleotides, the CDR3 is TGTGCCACCAGCAGAGACCCTTACAGGGTGGGTGGCTACACCTTC. It translates to CATSRDPYRVGGYTF.

The chain carries TRBV5-1 and TRBJ1-4; 9 bases line up with TRBD1. Trimming removed 0 bases from V and 3 bases from J; junction bases left unmatched: 3. The CDR3 contains 16 residues. CDR1 is SGHRS and CDR2 is YFSETQ in the germline V gene. The chain's CDR3 is CASSLAGTGPNEKLFF. The CDR3 coding sequence is TGCGCCAGCAGCTTGGCCGGGACAGGGCCTAATGAAAAACTGTTTTTT.

The chain has TRBV28 and TRBJ2-3, with D possibly matching TRBD1 (6 bases). With 1 base removed from V and 0 bases from J, the gap between germline ends came to 8 bases. This CDR3 contains 15 residues. Germline V CDR1 and CDR2: MDHEN, SYDVKM. CDR3 in amino acids: CASSLLGASTDTQYF. The CDR3 DNA sequence: TGTGCCAGCAGTTTATTGGGGGCTAGCACAGATACGCAGTATTTT.

Remarks on this clone: The same CDR3 is also encoded by other DNA sequences in this sample. The chain links TRBV5-1 to TRBJ2-2; 7 nucleotides match TRBD1. The CDR3 totals 15 residues. CDR1 is SGHRS and CDR2 is YFSETQ in the germline V gene. The junction had 5 bases not matched to a gene; V was cut back by 4 bases and J by 2 bases. Here the CDR3 reads CASSAGTANTGELFF. The CDR3 region has the DNA TGCGCCAGCAGCGCCGGGACAGCTAACACCGGGGAGCTGTTTTTT.

The V call is TRBV24-1, the J call TRBJ2-7; TRBD2 agrees at 7 bases. CDR3 length: 12 residues. Germline trimming cut 5 bases from V and 4 bases from J; bases unmatched to any gene: 1. The germline V gene encodes CDR1 KGHDR and CDR2 SFDVKD. The CDR3 loop is CATSGGGYEQYF. CDR3 sequence (DNA): TGTGCCACCAGTGGGGGGGGTTACGAGCAGTACTTC.